These 32 T cell receptor beta chains originate from one sample sequenced in a study of vaccination and CD4 T cells after COVID-19 (dated by TCRdb to between 2021 and 2024). The library was obtained by PCR. Instrument on record: Illumina iSeq 100. The public reads were reanalyzed by TCRdb: fastp trimming at Q25, MiXCR alignment, in-frame beta chains only. For every CDR3 protein sequence, its rows merge into one entry that carries the most common genes and DNA. The sample table lists roughly 31,000 distinct CDR3 sequences, 49% of them with a count of one. Jointly, the top ten make up 5.5% to 7.5% of the sample. The sample's time point, from its label and the paper: late sampling 161 to 241 days after vaccination in a few convalescent patients. The sample here was CD4+ T cells from blood, taken about 7 months after SARS-CoV-2 vaccination. Source of these receptors: a human donor who had recovered from COVID-19.

This clonotype was counted only a few times. This sequence joins TRBV6-1 and TRBJ2-5, with 11 bases aligning to TRBD2. The CDR3 covers 15 residues. V shed 5 bases and J 2 bases; nucleotides not matched to a gene: 4. The germline V gene encodes CDR1 MNHNS and CDR2 SASEGT. The CDR3 loop reads CASSRGLAVQETQYF. The CDR3 region has the DNA TGTGCCAGCAGTAGGGGACTAGCGGTACAAGAGACCCAGTACTTC.

This clonotype turned up a few times. The chain is built from TRBV20-1 and TRBJ2-5; 8 nucleotides align to TRBD2. Germline-derived CDR1 and CDR2 are DFQATT and SNEGSKA (reference sequence). CDR3 length: 13 amino acids. V gave up 5 bases and J gave up 4 bases; unmatched junction bases: 6. The CDR3 coding sequence is TGCAGTGCTCCTTACGGGGGGGGAGAGACCCAGTACTTC. Protein: CSAPYGGGETQYF.

Here the CDR3 DNA reads TGCAGTGCTAGTAGGGGGGCCTTTTTCCTGGACAATCAGCCCCAGCATTTT. Its protein product is CSASRGAFFLDNQPQHF. The genes are TRBV20-1 and TRBJ1-5; possibly TRBD1 for D (6 bases). CDR1 and CDR2 from the germline V gene are DFQATT and SNEGSKA (reference sequence). V lost 3 bases, J lost 3 bases, and 21 bases lay in between. The CDR3 is made up of 17 amino acids.

The chain links TRBV6-2 or TRBV6-3 to TRBJ2-3, with unresolved D. Germline values: CDR1 MNHEY, CDR2 SVGEGT. The CDR3 sequence is 13 residues long. Trimming took 4 bases from V and 2 from J, leaving 7 bases between them. CDR3 bases: TGTGCCAGCAGTTGGGTCGACACAGATACGCAGTATTTT. Translation: CASSWVDTDTQYF.

The chain employs TRBV7-6 and TRBJ2-5, with TRBD1 identical over 7 bases. The CDR3 extends over 15 amino acids. J was trimmed by 5 bases and V by 1 base; bases with no gene match: 7. Per the germline V gene, CDR1 is SGHVS and CDR2 is FNYEAQ. CDR3 in DNA: TGTGCCAGCAGCTTAGTTGTCGAGGGGGCCGAGACCCAGTACTTC. Amino acids: CASSLVVEGAETQYF.

This clonotype was recorded a few times. This may come from a read error, since a much larger clone is one base off. The V gene is TRBV24-1, the J gene TRBJ2-3; no definite D call. V lost 4 bases to trimming and J lost 0 bases, with 4 bases between them. Looked up from germline, CDR1 is KGHDR and CDR2 is SFDVKD. This CDR3 comprises 13 residues. CDR3 in DNA: TGTGCCACCAGTGACGGGAGCACAGATACGCAGTATTTT. Its protein is CATSDGSTDTQYF.

The V gene is TRBV7-9, the J gene TRBJ1-1; D gene unclear. Looked up from germline, CDR1 is SEHNR and CDR2 is FQNEAQ (reference sequence). This CDR3 spans 12 amino acids. Trimming took off 5 bases at V and 7 bases at J, with 11 bases between the two ends. DNA for the CDR3: TGTGCCAGCAGCCCCCCCCCGGTTGAAGCTTTCTTT. It specifies CASSPPPVEAFF.

The J gene is TRBJ2-5, the V gene TRBV7-9; 7 bases align to TRBD1. The CDR3 is 14 amino acids. CDR1 is SEHNR and CDR2 is FQNEAQ in the germline V gene (reference sequence). Germline trimming cut 3 bases from V and 3 bases from J; bases unmatched to any gene: 4. The CDR3 region is CASSLRQGEETQYF. The CDR3 region has the DNA TGTGCCAGCAGCTTGAGACAGGGAGAAGAGACCCAGTACTTC. The entire variable domain, with the rest obtained from reference TRBV7-9 and TRBJ2-5, is as follows: DTGVSQNPRHKITKRGQNVTFRCDPISEHNRLYWYRQTLGQGPEFLTYFQNEAQLEKSRLLSDRFSAERPKGSFSTLEIQRTEQGDSAMYLCASSLRQGEETQYFGPGTRLLVL.

J is TRBJ1-2 and V is TRBV6-1, with TRBD1 as a possible D gene (6 bases). From germline, CDR1 is MNHNS and CDR2 SASEGT. The length of the CDR3 is 14 residues. V lost 10 bases to trimming and J lost 2 bases, with 17 bases between them. The CDR3, as DNA: TGTGCCACCGTCGTGGGGGGGCAGAACTATGGCTACACCTTC. It is translated as CATVVGGQNYGYTF.

V usage is TRBV5-4 and J usage is TRBJ2-3, with TRBD2 matching 8 bases. J gave up 2 bases and V 2 bases, and 7 bases lay outside the gene matches. There are 16 residues in the CDR3. CDR1 and CDR2 from the germline V gene are SGHNT and YYREEE (reference sequence). CDR3 DNA: TGTGCCAGCAGCTTCCCCCTAGCGGGTAACACAGATACGCAGTATTTT. Translated, it gives CASSFPLAGNTDTQYF. The whole variable domain, remainder taken from reference TRBV5-4 and TRBJ2-3, is ETGVTQSPTHLIKTRGQQVTLRCSSQSGHNTVSWYQQALGQGPQFIFQYYREEENGRGNFPPRFSGLQFPNYSSELNVNALELDDSALYLCASSFPLAGNTDTQYFGPGTRLTVL.

The chain carries TRBV6-1 and TRBJ2-1, with TRBD2 matching over 9 bases. V shed 6 bases, J shed 2 bases, and the junction held 5 bases outside the gene matches. Germline V gene sequence: CDR1 MNHNS, CDR2 SASEGT. The CDR3 is made up of 15 amino acids. CDR3 coding DNA: TGTGCCAGCAGGCGAGCGGGAGGTCCCTACAATGAGCAGTTCTTC. Translated: CASRRAGGPYNEQFF.

This clonotype was seen only a few times. The chain uses TRBV10-1 and TRBJ2-3; D call uncertain. V was pared by 0 bases and J by 4 bases, with 5 bases between. CDR3 length: 13 amino acids. Germline V gene lookup returns CDR1 WNHNN and CDR2 SYGVQD (reference sequence). The CDR3 nucleotides are TGCGCCAGCAGTGAGTCGTGGGCAGATACGCAGTATTTT. Translated, it gives CASSESWADTQYF.

V is TRBV2 and J is TRBJ1-1; D gene uncertain. Germline lookup yields CDR1 SNHLY and CDR2 FYNNEI. The CDR3 consists of 14 residues. The V and J ends lost 6 bases and 1 base respectively, with 12 bases between them. CDR3 protein: CASREHPGNTEAFF. In DNA form, the CDR3 reads TGTGCCAGCAGAGAACATCCAGGGAACACTGAAGCTTTCTTT.

This clonotype was counted only a few times. J is TRBJ2-3 and V is TRBV6-1, with D possibly TRBD1 on 6 matching bases. CDR3 size: 16 residues. From germline, CDR1 is MNHNS and CDR2 SASEGT. V was shortened by 2 bases and J by 1 base, with 13 bases between the two germline ends. The CDR3 sequence is CASSEPGVLGTDTQYF. CDR3 nucleotides: TGTGCCAGCAGTGAACCAGGGGTTTTGGGCACAGATACGCAGTATTTT.

The chain has TRBV28 and TRBJ1-6; D possibly corresponds to TRBD1 (5 bases). The CDR3 is 13 amino acids. The germline CDR1 and CDR2 sequences are MDHEN and SYDVKM. V gave up 4 bases and J gave up 11 bases, with 12 bases separating them. CDR3 sequence (DNA): TGTGCCAGCAGTTGGGGGGGAGAGACACCCCTCCACTTT. Encoded protein: CASSWGGETPLHF.

The rearrangement joins TRBV20-1 to TRBJ1-6; D is undetermined. Deletions cut 1 base from V and 1 base from J, with 5 bases between. Germline V gene lookup returns CDR1 DFQATT and CDR2 SNEGSKA (reference sequence). The CDR3 is 14 amino acids. This CDR3 reads CSARVTSYNSPLHF. The CDR3 DNA is TGCAGTGCTAGAGTGACTTCCTATAATTCACCCCTCCACTTT.

By frequency in the sample, this clonotype is medium-sized. CDR3 nucleotides: TGCAGTGCTCGCCGGGCCTTCAATCAGCCCCAGCATTTT. Translated: CSARRAFNQPQHF. The V and J genes are TRBV20-1 and TRBJ1-5; no clear D gene. Trimming shortened V by 5 bases and J by 3 bases, and 11 bases separated the two germline ends. The germline CDR1 and CDR2 sequences are DFQATT and SNEGSKA (reference sequence). CDR3 size: 13 residues.

This clonotype occurred a few times. J is TRBJ1-5 and V is TRBV28; D call uncertain. The V end was cut by 2 bases, the J end by 7 bases, with 9 bases between. Germline CDR1 and CDR2: MDHEN and SYDVKM. The CDR3 totals 13 residues. CDR3 in DNA: TGTGCCAGCAGTTTACGGCCCGGGCAGCCCCAGCATTTT. It is translated as CASSLRPGQPQHF. Drawing the rest from reference TRBV28 and TRBJ1-5, the complete variable domain is DVKVTQSSRYLVKRTGEKVFLECVQDMDHENMFWYRQDPGLGLRLIYFSYDVKMKEKGDIPEGYSVSREKKERFSLILESASTNQTSMYLCASSLRPGQPQHFGDGTRLSIL.

This sequence joins TRBV28 and TRBJ2-3, with 8 positions matching TRBD2. Germline trimming cut 4 bases from V and 1 base from J; bases unmatched to any gene: 4. Germline-derived CDR1 and CDR2 are MDHEN and SYDVKM. This CDR3 contains 15 residues. In nucleotides, the CDR3 is TGTGCCAGCAGTTCCGGGGGGGATGGCACAGATACGCAGTATTTT. Its protein product is CASSSGGDGTDTQYF.

This clonotype was counted between two and nine times. The chain joins TRBV6-1 to TRBJ2-2, with 10 bases fitting TRBD2. This CDR3 comprises 16 residues. Germline V gene sequence: CDR1 MNHNS, CDR2 SASEGT. The junction had 6 bases not matched to a gene; V was cut back by 2 bases and J by 6 bases. The chain's CDR3 is CASSESSGGSAGELFF. CDR3 nucleotide sequence: TGTGCCAGCAGTGAAAGTAGCGGGGGGTCTGCCGGGGAGCTGTTTTTT.

The chain is built from TRBV5-1 and TRBJ2-5, with 7 bases fitting TRBD1. The CDR3 has 14 residues. CDR1 SGHRS and CDR2 YFSETQ come from the germline V gene. J lost 1 base, V lost 0 bases, and 0 bases had no gene match. The chain's CDR3 is CASSLGDSQETQYF. CDR3 bases: TGCGCCAGCAGCTTGGGGGACAGCCAAGAGACCCAGTACTTC.

This chain links TRBV6-1 with TRBJ2-1; TRBD2 aligns across 13 bases. The V gene end was trimmed by 6 bases and the J gene end by 6 bases; junction bases not matched to a gene: 5. The CDR3 covers 15 residues. Germline assignment: CDR1 MNHNS and CDR2 SASEGT. CDR3 region: CASRPGLAGVNEQFF. The CDR3, as DNA: TGTGCCAGCAGACCAGGACTAGCGGGAGTCAATGAGCAGTTCTTC.

The chain couples TRBV20-1 to TRBJ1-1; D may be TRBD1 (5 bases). Germline CDR1 and CDR2: DFQATT and SNEGSKA (reference sequence). Trimming cost V 6 bases and J 1 base, with 12 bases left between them. The CDR3 is 13 amino acids. For the CDR3, the DNA is TGCAGTGCCACCGGGACGGCGAACACTGAAGCTTTCTTT. Amino acids: CSATGTANTEAFF.

Only a few counts were recorded for this clonotype. This chain joins TRBV7-2 and TRBJ2-1; 10 nucleotides agree with TRBD2. This CDR3 is 15 amino acids long. V shed 5 bases, J shed 8 bases, and the junction held 9 bases outside the gene matches. Germline V gene lookup returns CDR1 SGHTA and CDR2 FQGNSA. The CDR3 coding sequence is TGTGCCAGCAGCATACGAGCGGGAGGGCCTGATGAGCAGTTCTTC. Translated, it gives CASSIRAGGPDEQFF.

This clonotype was picked up one time. DNA for the CDR3: TGTGCCAGTTGCTCGCCTTTGGGCAGGGGGGGGTATCAGCCCCAGCATTTT. Translating it yields CASCSPLGRGGYQPQHF. This rearrangement joins TRBV28 to TRBJ1-5; 7 bases are shared with TRBD1. The ends lost 9 bases at V and 5 bases at J; junction bases unmatched: 19. Per germline, CDR1 MDHEN and CDR2 SYDVKM. The CDR3 is 17 residues long.

The V and J genes are TRBV27 and TRBJ2-5; D gene ambiguous. CDR3 length equals 14 residues. The germline V gene encodes CDR1 MNHEY and CDR2 SMNVEV (reference sequence). V was trimmed by 0 bases and J by 2 bases, leaving 7 bases between them. The CDR3 bases are TGTGCCAGCAGTTTATCGGCCGGACAAGAGACCCAGTACTTC. As protein: CASSLSAGQETQYF.

This chain joins TRBV18 and TRBJ1-1; D gene uncertain. Trimming stripped 5 bases from V and 3 bases from J, with 4 bases between. CDR1 and CDR2 (germline): KGHSH, LQKENI. The length of the CDR3 is 11 residues. CDR3 bases: TGTGCCAGCTCAGAAGACACTGAAGCTTTCTTT. Translated, it gives CASSEDTEAFF.

This clonotype occurred once. The chain employs TRBV6-1 and TRBJ2-7, with D tentatively TRBD1 (6 bases). The germline V gene has CDR1 MNHNS and CDR2 SASEGT. The V and J ends lost 6 bases and 4 bases respectively, with 10 bases between them. This CDR3 comprises 12 residues. The CDR3 loop is CASRAQGYEQYF. In DNA, the CDR3 is TGTGCCAGCAGAGCACAGGGATACGAGCAGTACTTC.

The chain uses TRBV10-3 and TRBJ2-1, with 11 bases aligning to TRBD1. The V segment lost 6 bases and the J segment 6 bases; nucleotides outside the gene matches: 4. CDR1 and CDR2 (germline): ENHRY, SYGVKD. The length of the CDR3 is 14 residues. In DNA form, the CDR3 reads TGTGCCATCAGATCTGGGACAGGGGGCAATGAGCAGTTCTTC. It encodes CAIRSGTGGNEQFF.

This clonotype was counted between two and nine times. V usage is TRBV7-3 and J usage is TRBJ2-1; TRBD2 agrees at 8 bases. The V and J ends lost 3 bases and 5 bases, in that order; junction bases with no gene match: 6. Germline CDR1 is SGHTA and CDR2 is FQGTGA. The CDR3 extends over 15 amino acids. CDR3 coding DNA: TGTGCCAGCAGCTTTCGGGGACTAGGAAACAATGAGCAGTTCTTC. This codes for CASSFRGLGNNEQFF.

This clonotype turned up a few times. The rearrangement links TRBV19 to TRBJ2-3; 11 nucleotides line up with TRBD2. This CDR3 region has 14 residues. V was clipped by 6 bases and J by 4 bases; unmatched bases: 3. Germline V gene lookup returns CDR1 LNHDA and CDR2 SQIVND (reference sequence). This CDR3 reads CASRLAGVPDTQYF. The CDR3 bases are TGTGCCAGTAGACTAGCGGGAGTCCCAGATACGCAGTATTTT.

This clonotype was counted between two and nine times. The V call is TRBV27, the J call TRBJ1-1; D gene uncertain. The germline V and J ends were trimmed by 5 bases and 8 bases, with 15 bases remaining between them. This CDR3 spans 13 amino acids. Germline assignment: CDR1 MNHEY and CDR2 SMNVEV (reference sequence). This CDR3 is CASSRHSVGEAFF. Here the CDR3 DNA reads TGTGCCAGCAGTCGCCACAGTGTTGGGGAAGCTTTCTTT.